Below, 30 T cell receptor beta chains from the same sample are listed, as sequenced in a study of T cell responses to AZD1222 COVID-19 vaccine. Sequencing was performed with immunoSEQ multiplex PCR; in TCRdb, only in-frame clones are kept and a portion is missing. The sample yields around 130,000 clones, approximately 93% seen once. The specimen comprised peripheral blood, sampled on day 0 of AZD1222 vaccination. The receptors originated from an adult in good health.

The rearrangement links TRBV25-1 to TRBJ1-4; no definite D call. CDR1 is MGHDK and CDR2 is SYGVNS in the germline V gene. This CDR3 has 14 amino acids. The ends were cut back, 3 bases at V and 5 bases at J, with 10 bases in the middle. This CDR3 reads CASSEGIANEKLFF. CDR3 sequence (DNA): TGTGCCAGCAGTGAGGGGATTGCGAATGAAAAACTGTTTTTT.

V usage is TRBV12-2 and J usage is TRBJ1-1. TRBV12-2 is a pseudogene locus. The CDR3 loop spans 13 amino acids. CDR3 loop: CASRPPLGTEAFF. CDR3 bases: TGTGCAAGTCGACCTCCCTTAGGGACTGAAGCTTTCTTT.

This clone was detected only a few times. The chain uses TRBV5-5 and TRBJ1-5, with D perhaps TRBD1 (6 bases). The length of the CDR3 is 16 residues. The V end was cut by 1 base, the J end by 0 bases, with 11 bases between. Germline CDR1 SGHKS, CDR2 YYEKEE (reference sequence). The CDR3 loop reads CASSLLGGPSNQPQHF. Written as DNA, the CDR3 is TGTGCCAGCAGCTTGTTGGGGGGCCCTAGCAATCAGCCCCAGCATTTT. Complete variable domain (other parts from reference TRBV5-5 and TRBJ1-5): DAGVTQSPTHLIKTRGQQVTLRCSPISGHKSVSWYQQVLGQGPQFIFQYYEKEERGRGNFPDRFSARQFPNYSSELNVNALLLGDSALYLCASSLLGGPSNQPQHFGDGTRLSIL.

The chain carries TRBV4-2 and TRBJ2-5; D not certain. CDR1 is LGHNA and CDR2 is YNFKEQ in the germline V gene. Trimming cost V 0 bases and J 5 bases, with 10 bases left between them. The CDR3 runs to 14 residues. CDR3 DNA: TGTGCCAGCAGCCAAGAGTGGGTCGGCGAGACCCAGTACTTC. This gives the protein CASSQEWVGETQYF.

The V gene is TRBV7-2, the J gene TRBJ2-3; D is undetermined. The V end was cut by 1 base, the J end by 7 bases, with 9 bases between. Per the germline V gene, CDR1 is SGHTA and CDR2 is FQGNSA. This CDR3 has 13 residues. The CDR3 is CASSLVSVYTQYF. As DNA, the CDR3 is TGTGCCAGCAGCTTAGTTAGTGTGTATACGCAGTATTTT. Drawing the rest from reference TRBV7-2 and TRBJ2-3, the complete variable domain is GAGVSQSPSNKVTEKGKDVELRCDPISGHTALYWYRQSLGQGLEFLIYFQGNSAPDKSGLPSDRFSAERTGGSVSTLTIQRTQQEDSAVYLCASSLVSVYTQYFGPGTRLTVL.

The chain recombines TRBV5-8 with TRBJ1-1, with TRBD1 matching over 10 bases. After removal of 2 bases from V and 4 bases from J, the junction contained 5 bases not matched to a gene. The CDR3 is made up of 15 amino acids. Germline lookup yields CDR1 SGHTS and CDR2 YDEGEE. CDR3 DNA sequence: TGTGCCAGCAGCTTTACTCGGGACAGGGGCACTGAAGCTTTCTTT. Encoded protein: CASSFTRDRGTEAFF.

This chain uses TRBV27 with TRBJ1-2, with unresolved D. CDR1 and CDR2 (germline): MNHEY, SMNVEV (reference sequence). V lost 5 bases and J lost 3, with 10 bases in between. The CDR3 contains 13 residues. The CDR3, as DNA: TGTGCCAGCAGTCTCCGGAGAGACTATGGCTACACCTTC. Protein product: CASSLRRDYGYTF.

The chain recombines TRBV6-6 with TRBJ2-1; TRBD1 matches at 9 bases. Germline CDR1 is MNHNY and CDR2 is SVGAGI (reference sequence). J gave up 7 bases and V 2 bases, and 6 bases lay outside the gene matches. CDR3 size: 15 residues. The CDR3 nucleotides are TGTGCCAGCAGTTACGTGGACAGGGGTCGGAATGAGCAGTTCTTC. Its protein product is CASSYVDRGRNEQFF.

V usage is TRBV3-1 (or the pseudogene TRBV3-2) and J usage is TRBJ1-1, with 8 bases aligning to TRBD1. This CDR3 region has 19 residues. The V and J ends lost 0 bases and 3 bases, in that order; junction bases with no gene match: 15. From germline, CDR1 is LGHDT and CDR2 YNNKEL (reference sequence). This chain's CDR3 is CASSQDWNRAGGADTEAFF. The CDR3 DNA reads as TGTGCCAGCAGCCAAGATTGGAATAGGGCAGGGGGCGCAGACACTGAAGCTTTCTTT.

This chain joins TRBV5-5 and TRBJ2-6; possible D gene TRBD1, 5 bases. V shed 0 bases and J shed 4 bases, with 11 bases lying between them. This CDR3 has 16 amino acids. Germline V lookup: CDR1 SGHKS, CDR2 YYEKEE (reference sequence). CDR3 DNA: TGTGCCAGCAGCTTGGGTGCAGGGTCCGGGGCCAACGTCCTGACTTTC. As protein: CASSLGAGSGANVLTF.

The chain uses TRBV30 and TRBJ2-1, with TRBD2 matching 11 bases. CDR3 length: 15 residues. Germline lookup yields CDR1 GTSNPN and CDR2 SVGIG (reference sequence). V was clipped by 5 bases and J by 4 bases; unmatched bases: 7. CDR3: CAWGRLAGNYNEQFF. CDR3 bases: TGTGCCTGGGGAAGACTAGCGGGGAATTACAATGAGCAGTTCTTC.

The chain uses TRBV2 and TRBJ1-2, with 9 bases matching TRBD1. V gave up 7 bases and J gave up 7 bases; unmatched junction bases: 7. The CDR3 runs 13 residues. Per germline, CDR1 SNHLY and CDR2 FYNNEI. The CDR3 loop is CASTAQGATGYTF. The CDR3 DNA sequence: TGTGCCAGCACGGCACAGGGGGCGACTGGCTACACCTTC.

V usage is TRBV18 and J usage is TRBJ2-1; no clear D. The CDR3 totals 16 residues. Germline V lookup: CDR1 KGHSH, CDR2 LQKENI. V was pared by 0 bases and J by 0 bases, with 9 bases between. The CDR3 nucleotides read TGTGCCAGCTCACCACCGGACGCCAGCTCCTACAATGAGCAGTTCTTC. This sequence encodes CASSPPDASSYNEQFF.

This rearrangement joins TRBV27 to TRBJ1-2; D unclear. The germline V gene encodes CDR1 MNHEY and CDR2 SMNVEV (reference sequence). The V end lost 1 base, the J end lost 5 bases, and 14 bases lay between the germline ends. This CDR3 is built from 15 residues. CDR3 loop: CASSLYDGGSYGYTF. The CDR3 DNA reads as TGTGCCAGCAGTTTATACGACGGCGGCTCTTATGGCTACACCTTC.

This rearrangement joins TRBV27 to TRBJ2-7; D gene uncertain. The CDR3 length is 14 residues. In germline, CDR1 is MNHEY, CDR2 SMNVEV (reference sequence). V lost 6 bases, J lost 5 bases, and 17 bases lay in between. The CDR3 here is CASRQRWGAHEQYF. The DNA of the CDR3 is TGTGCCAGCAGACAAAGATGGGGTGCCCACGAGCAGTACTTC.

This chain connects TRBV18 to TRBJ2-2, with D perhaps TRBD1 (5 bases). The CDR3 consists of 16 residues. Germline-derived CDR1 and CDR2 are KGHSH and LQKENI. The ends were cut back, 1 base at V and 4 bases at J, with 13 bases in the middle. In DNA, the CDR3 is TGTGCCAGCTCACCACTCTCGACAGATAGCACCGGGGAGCTGTTTTTT. Residues: CASSPLSTDSTGELFF.

The chain links TRBV11-3 to TRBJ2-5; tentatively, D is TRBD2 (6 bases). Trimming cost V 5 bases and J 0 bases, with 19 bases left between them. The CDR3 extends over 17 amino acids. Germline V lookup: CDR1 SGHNT, CDR2 YENEEA. The CDR3 coding sequence is TGTGCCAGCAGCCATAGCGGAGGAAAGTGTAACCAAGAGACCCAGTACTTC. Its protein is CASSHSGGKCNQETQYF.

This clone was found once. The V call is TRBV19, the J call TRBJ1-1; 9 bases fit TRBD1. V was pared by 0 bases and J by 12 bases, with 8 bases of the junction left unmatched. Per germline, CDR1 LNHDA and CDR2 SQIVND (reference sequence). The CDR3 consists of 14 residues. DNA for the CDR3: TGTGCCAGTAGTATAGATCACGGGACAGGGACCTCTTTCTTT. This translates into CASSIDHGTGTSFF.

The V gene is TRBV9, the J gene TRBJ1-1, with 7 bases fitting TRBD1. This CDR3 spans 13 amino acids. Looked up from germline, CDR1 is SGDLS and CDR2 is YYNGEE. Germline trimming cut 2 bases from V and 8 bases from J; bases unmatched to any gene: 6. The CDR3 loop reads CASSVARTGEAFF. The CDR3 DNA is TGTGCCAGCAGCGTCGCACGGACAGGAGAAGCTTTCTTT.

In its sample, this clone was seen once. V usage is TRBV6-6 and J usage is TRBJ1-1; tentatively, D is TRBD1 (5 bases). The CDR3 contains 13 residues. Trimming pared 4 bases from V and 3 bases from J, leaving 9 bases between. In germline, CDR1 is MNHNY, CDR2 SVGAGI (reference sequence). DNA of the CDR3: TGTGCCAGCAGTTCCGCAGGGTACACTGAAGCTTTCTTT. This codes for CASSSAGYTEAFF.

This sequence joins TRBV5-5 and TRBJ2-6, with 7 bases matching TRBD1. The CDR3 has 15 amino acids. The junction had 2 bases not matched to a gene; V was cut back by 3 bases and J by 2 bases. Germline CDR1 is SGHKS and CDR2 is YYEKEE (reference sequence). The CDR3 sequence is CASSSTGAGANVLTF. For the CDR3, the DNA is TGTGCCAGCAGCTCTACAGGGGCTGGGGCCAACGTCCTGACTTTC. Using reference TRBV5-5 and TRBJ2-6 for the parts outside the CDR3, the full variable domain is DAGVTQSPTHLIKTRGQQVTLRCSPISGHKSVSWYQQVLGQGPQFIFQYYEKEERGRGNFPDRFSARQFPNYSSELNVNALLLGDSALYLCASSSTGAGANVLTFGAGSRLTVL.

V gene TRBV18 combines with J gene TRBJ1-1; 7 nucleotides align to TRBD1. The CDR3 loop spans 13 amino acids. Trimming at V came to 6 bases and at J to 3 bases, leaving 4 bases not matched to a gene. CDR1 is KGHSH, CDR2 LQKENI, per germline. CDR3 DNA sequence: TGTGCCAGCTCCACTGACAGGGACACTGAAGCTTTCTTT. It specifies CASSTDRDTEAFF.

This chain uses TRBV5-6 with TRBJ1-1, with D unclear. This CDR3 is 13 amino acids long. Germline CDR1 SGHDT, CDR2 YYEEEE. With 0 bases removed from V and 3 bases from J, the gap between germline ends came to 6 bases. The CDR3 sequence: CASSLGEDTEAFF. The CDR3 DNA follows: TGTGCCAGCAGCTTGGGAGAGGACACTGAAGCTTTCTTT.

This chain uses TRBV5-1 with TRBJ2-7; 8 nucleotides match TRBD1. The trim removed 2 bases at V and 4 bases at J, leaving 2 bases unmatched. CDR1 is SGHRS, CDR2 YFSETQ, per germline. The CDR3 covers 13 residues. For the CDR3, the DNA is TGCGCCAGCAGCTTCACAGGGGGGTACGAGCAGTACTTC. Protein: CASSFTGGYEQYF.

The chain carries TRBV4-2 and TRBJ1-3; 8 bases match TRBD1. J gave up 3 bases and V 2 bases, and 3 bases lay outside the gene matches. This CDR3 region has 15 residues. Germline CDR1 and CDR2: LGHNA and YNFKEQ. The CDR3 spells CASSQWTGYGNTIYF. The DNA for the CDR3 is TGTGCCAGCAGCCAATGGACAGGGTATGGAAACACCATATATTTT.

This clone occurred a few times. This chain links TRBV6-1 with TRBJ2-7; possibly TRBD2 for D (6 bases). Trimming removed 1 base from V and 6 bases from J, with 10 bases in between. The CDR3 spans 13 residues. Germline assignment: CDR1 MNHNS and CDR2 SASEGT. The CDR3 bases are TGTGCCAGCAGTGAAGTTGGAGGGGCCGAGCAGTACTTC. Protein: CASSEVGGAEQYF.

The rearrangement joins TRBV27 to TRBJ2-4; D call uncertain. CDR3 length: 13 amino acids. The V gene lost 0 bases and the J gene lost 2 bases, with 2 bases spanning the gap. CDR1 and CDR2 from the germline V gene are MNHEY and SMNVEV (reference sequence). The DNA of the CDR3 is TGTGCCAGCAGTTTATCAACCAAAAACATTCAGTACTTC. This codes for CASSLSTKNIQYF.

This sequence joins TRBV9 and TRBJ1-3; possibly TRBD1 for D (6 bases). This CDR3 has 17 residues. The germline gives CDR1 SGDLS, CDR2 YYNGEE. V was clipped by 0 bases and J by 4 bases, with 17 bases between them. The chain's CDR3 is CASSVAGGRSGGNTIYF. The CDR3 DNA follows: TGTGCCAGCAGCGTAGCCGGGGGCAGGTCCGGAGGAAACACCATATATTTT.

The chain links TRBV9 to TRBJ1-3; D remains unclear. With 3 bases removed from V and 0 bases from J, the gap between germline ends came to 13 bases. CDR1 and CDR2 from the germline V gene are SGDLS and YYNGEE. The CDR3 is 16 residues long. The CDR3 loop reads CASSGGGRSSGNTIYF. CDR3 DNA: TGTGCCAGCAGCGGTGGAGGAAGAAGCTCTGGAAACACCATATATTTT.

This clone was detected only a few times. The chain recombines TRBV4-1 with TRBJ1-2; D perhaps matches TRBD1 (5 bases). Per the germline V gene, CDR1 is MGHRA and CDR2 is YSYEKL. The ends were cut back, 3 bases at V and 4 bases at J, with 21 bases in the middle. CDR3 length equals 17 residues. The CDR3 loop reads CASSHDSNTGHFYGYTF. CDR3 coding DNA: TGCGCCAGCAGCCATGACTCGAATACAGGACATTTCTATGGCTACACCTTC.